The rows below give T cell receptor beta chains drawn from one sample of a study of blood T cells in healthy people across ages. TCRdb ran MiXCR on the 5' RACE reads and lists one entry per CDR3 protein. The table lists 850,000 to 1,100,000 distinct CDR3 sequences, about two fifths of them singletons, with 13% in the top ten. Sequenced input: blood. Source of these receptors: a man younger than 35 in good health. The CDR3 runs from the conserved cysteine through the conserved F or W. The order of the fields is D gene, V gene, clone size, J gene, CDR3 DNA, CDR3 protein. The D gene is left open where the match is weak. A row's size may be missing; if present it is once, few, many or a size class.

d_call: TRBD2
v_call: TRBV20-1
clone_size: -
j_call: TRBJ2-7
cdr3_nt: TGCAGTGCTCGGACTAGCGGGGGAAAAACATACAATGAGCAGTACTTC
cdr3_aa: CSARTSGGKTYNEQYF

d_call: -
v_call: TRBV20-1
clone_size: -
j_call: TRBJ1-1
cdr3_nt: TGCAGTGTGAGAGAGGACAGGAACACTGAAGCTTTCTTT
cdr3_aa: CSVREDRNTEAFF

d_call: -
v_call: TRBV6-2/TRBV6-3
clone_size: -
j_call: TRBJ1-1
cdr3_nt: TGTGCCAGCAGTAACGTCGGGACCTACCTCGAAGCTTTCTTT
cdr3_aa: CASSNVGTYLEAFF

d_call: -
v_call: TRBV6-5
clone_size: few
j_call: TRBJ1-2
cdr3_nt: TGTGCCAGCAGAACAGGGAGTAATGGCTACACCTTC
cdr3_aa: CASRTGSNGYTF

d_call: TRBD1
v_call: TRBV27
clone_size: few
j_call: TRBJ2-2
cdr3_nt: TGTGCCAGCAGTAGCTACCGGGACAGGAGCACCGGGGAGCTGTTTTTT
cdr3_aa: CASSSYRDRSTGELFF

d_call: -
v_call: TRBV3-1
clone_size: -
j_call: TRBJ1-4
cdr3_nt: TGTGCCAGCACACACCCTTCCGAGGTAAAACTGTTTTTT
cdr3_aa: CASTHPSEVKLFF

d_call: -
v_call: TRBV18
clone_size: few
j_call: TRBJ1-1
cdr3_nt: TGTGCCAGCTCACCTCGGGACGGAATAAACACTGAAGCTTTCTTT
cdr3_aa: CASSPRDGINTEAFF

d_call: -
v_call: TRBV5-1
clone_size: few
j_call: TRBJ1-4
cdr3_nt: TGCGCCAGCAGCACCGGGACCTTCGGGGCAACTAATGAAAAACTGTTTTTT
cdr3_aa: CASSTGTFGATNEKLFF

d_call: TRBD1
v_call: TRBV7-9
clone_size: -
j_call: TRBJ1-2
cdr3_nt: TGTGCCAGCAGCTTAGCTGGTCAGGGGGTAATCTATGGCTACACCTTC
cdr3_aa: CASSLAGQGVIYGYTF

d_call: -
v_call: TRBV18
clone_size: few
j_call: TRBJ1-6
cdr3_nt: TGTGCCAGCTCACCTGCAGGGCATAATTCACCCCTCCACTTT
cdr3_aa: CASSPAGHNSPLHF

d_call: -
v_call: TRBV20-1
clone_size: -
j_call: TRBJ1-5
cdr3_nt: TGCAGTGCTAGAGATAGGGCAGTCAACAATCAGCCCCAGCATTTT
cdr3_aa: CSARDRAVNNQPQHF

d_call: -
v_call: TRBV19
clone_size: -
j_call: TRBJ2-2
cdr3_nt: TGTGCCAGTAGTATCCCCTCGACAGGTCAGGTCACCGGGGAGCTGTTTTTT
cdr3_aa: CASSIPSTGQVTGELFF

d_call: -
v_call: TRBV6-2/TRBV6-3
clone_size: -
j_call: TRBJ2-1
cdr3_nt: TGTGCCAGCAGTTACTTTAGGGGCAATGAGCAGTTCTTC
cdr3_aa: CASSYFRGNEQFF

d_call: -
v_call: TRBV9
clone_size: few
j_call: TRBJ1-1
cdr3_nt: TGTGCCAGCAGCGTAGTCCCGGGAGGGAACACTGAAGCTTTCTTT
cdr3_aa: CASSVVPGGNTEAFF

d_call: -
v_call: TRBV27
clone_size: -
j_call: TRBJ2-3
cdr3_nt: TGTGCCAGCAGTTCAGCTACTAGCACAGATACGCAGTATTTT
cdr3_aa: CASSSATSTDTQYF

d_call: TRBD2
v_call: TRBV6-2/TRBV6-3
clone_size: -
j_call: TRBJ2-6
cdr3_nt: TGTGCCAGCGGGAGGGTCGCGGGGGCCAACGTCCTGACTTTC
cdr3_aa: CASGRVAGANVLTF

d_call: -
v_call: TRBV27
clone_size: many
j_call: TRBJ1-2
cdr3_nt: TGTGCCAGCAGTTTAAAGGGCCCCTATGGCTACACCTTC
cdr3_aa: CASSLKGPYGYTF

d_call: -
v_call: TRBV5-4
clone_size: once
j_call: TRBJ1-1
cdr3_nt: TGTGCCAGCAGCCAAATGCCGAGAGAACTCATGAACACTGAAGCTTTCTTT
cdr3_aa: CASSQMPRELMNTEAFF

d_call: -
v_call: TRBV14
clone_size: few
j_call: TRBJ2-1
cdr3_nt: TGTGCCAGCAGCCAAATAGACGCGGGGCCCAATGAGCAGTTCTTC
cdr3_aa: CASSQIDAGPNEQFF

d_call: -
v_call: TRBV6-2/TRBV6-3
clone_size: -
j_call: TRBJ1-2
cdr3_nt: TGTGCCAGCAGTTTACCATCTCCGATCAACTATGGCTACACCTTC
cdr3_aa: CASSLPSPINYGYTF

d_call: -
v_call: TRBV20-1
clone_size: -
j_call: TRBJ2-7
cdr3_nt: TGCAGTGCTAGAGATCAAGGGCAGGCTTTCCCCTACGAGCAGTACTTC
cdr3_aa: CSARDQGQAFPYEQYF

d_call: TRBD2
v_call: TRBV5-6
clone_size: -
j_call: TRBJ2-2
cdr3_nt: TGTGCCAGCAGCATAGGACTAGATAACACCGGGGAGCTGTTTTTT
cdr3_aa: CASSIGLDNTGELFF

d_call: -
v_call: TRBV12-3/TRBV12-4
clone_size: -
j_call: TRBJ2-5
cdr3_nt: TGTGCCAGCAGTTTGGTCTCAGGGGCAGAGACCCAGTACTTC
cdr3_aa: CASSLVSGAETQYF

d_call: TRBD2
v_call: TRBV29-1
clone_size: -
j_call: TRBJ2-1
cdr3_nt: TGCAGCGTGCGGGAGGGAGGGGGGAATGAGCAGTTCTTC
cdr3_aa: CSVREGGGNEQFF

d_call: TRBD1
v_call: TRBV28
clone_size: few
j_call: TRBJ2-3
cdr3_nt: TGTGCCAGCAGTTCCGGGGGACAGGGTTACACAGATACGCAGTATTTT
cdr3_aa: CASSSGGQGYTDTQYF

d_call: -
v_call: TRBV18
clone_size: -
j_call: TRBJ2-7
cdr3_nt: TGTGCCAGCTCACCTGGTCCATGGCAGGGTAGTTCCTACGAGCAGTACTTC
cdr3_aa: CASSPGPWQGSSYEQYF

d_call: -
v_call: TRBV14
clone_size: once
j_call: TRBJ2-1
cdr3_nt: TGTGCCAGCAGCCCGGGAATACGCTCCTACAATGAGCAGTTCTTC
cdr3_aa: CASSPGIRSYNEQFF

d_call: TRBD1
v_call: TRBV27
clone_size: few
j_call: TRBJ2-2
cdr3_nt: TGTGCCAGCAGTGAAATTCCGGGACAGGGACTTACCGGGGAGCTGTTTTTT
cdr3_aa: CASSEIPGQGLTGELFF

d_call: -
v_call: TRBV7-2
clone_size: -
j_call: TRBJ2-1
cdr3_nt: TGTGCCAGCAGCTTAGAAGCTAGCCCGGAGACCCAGTTCTTC
cdr3_aa: CASSLEASPETQFF

d_call: -
v_call: TRBV5-1
clone_size: -
j_call: TRBJ1-2
cdr3_nt: TGCGCCAGCAGCTTGACCCCGTGGACAGAGGCCGGCTACACCTTC
cdr3_aa: CASSLTPWTEAGYTF

d_call: -
v_call: TRBV18
clone_size: few
j_call: TRBJ2-3
cdr3_nt: TGTGCCAGCTCACCACCGGAAAGTACCTTCACAGATACGCAGTATTTT
cdr3_aa: CASSPPESTFTDTQYF

d_call: TRBD1
v_call: TRBV6-5
clone_size: -
j_call: TRBJ2-3
cdr3_nt: TGTGCCAGCAGTACCCCGGGACAGGGGGTGACAGATACGCAGTATTTT
cdr3_aa: CASSTPGQGVTDTQYF

d_call: TRBD2
v_call: TRBV14
clone_size: medium-sized
j_call: TRBJ2-1
cdr3_nt: TGTGCCAGCAGCCGACTAGCGGGAGACAATGAGCAGTTCTTC
cdr3_aa: CASSRLAGDNEQFF

d_call: TRBD2
v_call: TRBV3-1
clone_size: -
j_call: TRBJ2-3
cdr3_nt: TGTGCCAGCAGCCAGAGCGGGGGCAGCACAGATACGCAGTATTTT
cdr3_aa: CASSQSGGSTDTQYF

d_call: -
v_call: TRBV25-1
clone_size: -
j_call: TRBJ1-5
cdr3_nt: TGTGCCAGCAGTGAATCCCGGGCAGGGGATCAGCCCCAGCATTTT
cdr3_aa: CASSESRAGDQPQHF

d_call: TRBD1
v_call: TRBV10-3
clone_size: -
j_call: TRBJ2-3
cdr3_nt: TGTGCCATCCAGGGGGCCATTTCAGATACGCAGTATTTT
cdr3_aa: CAIQGAISDTQYF

d_call: -
v_call: TRBV7-2
clone_size: -
j_call: TRBJ1-1
cdr3_nt: TGTGCCAGCAGCTTAGTTTCAGGTTTTAACATGAACACTGAAGCTTTCTTT
cdr3_aa: CASSLVSGFNMNTEAFF

d_call: TRBD1
v_call: TRBV2
clone_size: few
j_call: TRBJ2-3
cdr3_nt: TGTGCCAGCAGTTTCCGGGACAGAAGTGATACGCAGTATTTT
cdr3_aa: CASSFRDRSDTQYF

d_call: -
v_call: TRBV6-2/TRBV6-3
clone_size: -
j_call: TRBJ1-1
cdr3_nt: TGTGCCAGCAGTTACTCGACCGACAAGAACACTGAAGCTTTCTTT
cdr3_aa: CASSYSTDKNTEAFF

d_call: TRBD1
v_call: TRBV4-3
clone_size: -
j_call: TRBJ2-3
cdr3_nt: TGCGCCAGCAGCTATCTCTCGGGACAGACAGGGGTGGTAGATACGCAGTATTTT
cdr3_aa: CASSYLSGQTGVVDTQYF

d_call: -
v_call: TRBV12-3/TRBV12-4
clone_size: -
j_call: TRBJ1-1
cdr3_nt: TGTGCCAGCAGTTTAGAGGGGTATGGCACTGAAGCTTTCTTT
cdr3_aa: CASSLEGYGTEAFF

d_call: -
v_call: TRBV12-3/TRBV12-4
clone_size: few
j_call: TRBJ1-4
cdr3_nt: TGTGCCAGCACCCCGGGGCCAGGGAATGAAAAACTGTTTTTT
cdr3_aa: CASTPGPGNEKLFF

d_call: -
v_call: TRBV7-9
clone_size: -
j_call: TRBJ1-1
cdr3_nt: TGTGCCAGCAGCCCGCGGGCAGGGTGGGAGACTGAAGCTTTCTTT
cdr3_aa: CASSPRAGWETEAFF

d_call: TRBD1
v_call: TRBV27
clone_size: few
j_call: TRBJ1-2
cdr3_nt: TGTGCCAGCAGTTTCCACGGACAGGGTATGGGTTACACCTTC
cdr3_aa: CASSFHGQGMGYTF

d_call: -
v_call: TRBV3-1
clone_size: -
j_call: TRBJ2-3
cdr3_nt: TGTGCCAGCAGCCTCGGTTCCGTCGATACGCAGTATTTT
cdr3_aa: CASSLGSVDTQYF

d_call: -
v_call: TRBV6-2/TRBV6-3
clone_size: few
j_call: TRBJ1-1
cdr3_nt: TGTGCCAGCGGAAGAGCTGACAGGACGAACACTGAAGCTTTCTTT
cdr3_aa: CASGRADRTNTEAFF

d_call: -
v_call: TRBV28
clone_size: few
j_call: TRBJ1-2
cdr3_nt: TGTGCCAGCAGTTTCGGGGGCAGGGCCTATGGCTACACCTTC
cdr3_aa: CASSFGGRAYGYTF

d_call: -
v_call: TRBV6-5
clone_size: -
j_call: TRBJ2-7
cdr3_nt: TGTGCCAGCAGTTCTACTCCCTCCTACGAGCAGTACTTC
cdr3_aa: CASSSTPSYEQYF

d_call: -
v_call: TRBV12-3/TRBV12-4
clone_size: -
j_call: TRBJ1-1
cdr3_nt: TGTGCCAGCACCTACACAGGAGGGCGGATGAACACTGAAGCTTTCTTT
cdr3_aa: CASTYTGGRMNTEAFF

d_call: TRBD1
v_call: TRBV4-3
clone_size: few
j_call: TRBJ2-7
cdr3_nt: TGCGCCAGCAGCCTAGGGACAGGCTCGAGGTACGAGCAGTACTTC
cdr3_aa: CASSLGTGSRYEQYF

d_call: -
v_call: TRBV12-3/TRBV12-4
clone_size: -
j_call: TRBJ1-3
cdr3_nt: TGTGCCAGCAGTCCCATTTGGGCTGGAAACACCGTATATTTT
cdr3_aa: CASSPIWAGNTVYF

d_call: -
v_call: TRBV10-2
clone_size: few
j_call: TRBJ1-1
cdr3_nt: TGCGCCAGCTCGGGACCTTCAAACACTGAAGCTTTCTTT
cdr3_aa: CASSGPSNTEAFF

d_call: -
v_call: TRBV6-2/TRBV6-3
clone_size: -
j_call: TRBJ1-5
cdr3_nt: TGTGCCAGCAGCAACCCTGGGGAGGGAAATCAGCCCCAGCATTTT
cdr3_aa: CASSNPGEGNQPQHF

d_call: TRBD2
v_call: TRBV20-1
clone_size: -
j_call: TRBJ2-1
cdr3_nt: TGCAGTGCCCCCGGTGGGGACTACCTGAACAATGAGCAGTTCTTC
cdr3_aa: CSAPGGDYLNNEQFF

d_call: -
v_call: TRBV2
clone_size: -
j_call: TRBJ1-1
cdr3_nt: TGTGCCAGCAGTGAAGCGCTTAGGGGGACTGAAGCTTTCTTT
cdr3_aa: CASSEALRGTEAFF

d_call: -
v_call: TRBV20-1
clone_size: -
j_call: TRBJ2-4
cdr3_nt: TGCAGTGCTAGAGATCCGGGACCCAAAAACATTCAGTACTTC
cdr3_aa: CSARDPGPKNIQYF

d_call: -
v_call: TRBV4-1
clone_size: -
j_call: TRBJ1-1
cdr3_nt: TGCGCCAGCAGCCAAGTAGGGGAGTGGGACACTGAAGCTTTCTTT
cdr3_aa: CASSQVGEWDTEAFF